This T cell receptor beta chain was found in a study of a mutant IDH1 vaccine in newly diagnosed glioma. Study information: Onset of vaccination occurred 4-6 weeks following radiotherapy alone, or with temozolomide cycles.

The method was immunoSEQ multiplex PCR; TCRdb's version includes in-frame clones alone and lacks a portion of them. The data show over 60,000 clones, 81% seen once. The CDR3 length is 12 residues. Germline lookup yields CDR1 LGHNA and CDR2 YNFKEQ. Trimming took off 3 bases at V and 8 bases at J, with 7 bases between the two ends. This clone has only a few counts. Its antigen is still unknown. The sample's time point: week 35, safety follow-up. Each dose delivered 300 ug of mutant IDH1 20-mer peptide subcutaneously with imiquimod. This clonotype was obtained from a man aged 35 to 55 with glioma. The sample was PBMCs, taken from a glioma patient whose treatment included an IDH1 peptide vaccine. This chain joins TRBV4-2 and TRBJ1-4; tentatively, D is TRBD1 (6 bases). The chain's CDR3 is CASSQQGEKLFF. The CDR3 DNA reads TGTGCCAGCAGCCAGCAGGGGGAAAAACTGTTTTTT.